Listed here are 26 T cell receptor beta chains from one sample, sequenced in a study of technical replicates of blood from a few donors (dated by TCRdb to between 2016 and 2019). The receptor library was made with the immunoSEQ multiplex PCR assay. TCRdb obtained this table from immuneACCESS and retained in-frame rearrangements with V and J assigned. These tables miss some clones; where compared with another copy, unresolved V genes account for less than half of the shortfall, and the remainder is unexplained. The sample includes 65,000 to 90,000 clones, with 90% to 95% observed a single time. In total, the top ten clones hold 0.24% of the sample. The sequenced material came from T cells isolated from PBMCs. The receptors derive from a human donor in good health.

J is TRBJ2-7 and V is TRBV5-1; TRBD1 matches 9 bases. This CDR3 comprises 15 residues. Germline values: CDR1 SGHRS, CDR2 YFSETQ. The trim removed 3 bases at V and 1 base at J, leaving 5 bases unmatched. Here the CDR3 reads CASSSAGTGSYEQYF. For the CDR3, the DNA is TGCGCCAGCAGCTCGGCCGGGACAGGGTCCTACGAGCAGTACTTC.

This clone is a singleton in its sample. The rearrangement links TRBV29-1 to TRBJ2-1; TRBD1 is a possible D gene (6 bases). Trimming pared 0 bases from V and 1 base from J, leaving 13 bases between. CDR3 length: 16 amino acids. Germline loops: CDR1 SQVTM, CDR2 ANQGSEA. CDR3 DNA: TGCAGCGTTGAAGATCCCAGGGGACCTTCCTACAATGAGCAGTTCTTC. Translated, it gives CSVEDPRGPSYNEQFF.

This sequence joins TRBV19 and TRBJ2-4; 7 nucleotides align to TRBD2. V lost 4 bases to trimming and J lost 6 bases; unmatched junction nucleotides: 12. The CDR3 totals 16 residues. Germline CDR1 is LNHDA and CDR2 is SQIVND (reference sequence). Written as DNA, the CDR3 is TGTGCCAGTAGTAGCCTTGGACTAGAGCCTATAAACATTCAGTACTTC. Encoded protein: CASSSLGLEPINIQYF. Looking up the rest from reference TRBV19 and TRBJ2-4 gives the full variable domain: DGGITQSPKYLFRKEGQNVTLSCEQNLNHDAMYWYRQDPGQGLRLIYYSQIVNDFQKGDIAEGYSVSREKKESFPLTVTSAQKNPTAFYLCASSSLGLEPINIQYFGAGTRLSVL.

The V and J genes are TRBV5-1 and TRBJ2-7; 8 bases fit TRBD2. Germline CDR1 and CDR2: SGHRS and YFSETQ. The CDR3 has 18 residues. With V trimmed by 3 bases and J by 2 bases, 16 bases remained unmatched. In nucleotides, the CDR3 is TGCGCCAGCAGCTGGGGGGGGACTAGGCCGTTATGGGCCTACGAGCAGTACTTC. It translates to CASSWGGTRPLWAYEQYF.

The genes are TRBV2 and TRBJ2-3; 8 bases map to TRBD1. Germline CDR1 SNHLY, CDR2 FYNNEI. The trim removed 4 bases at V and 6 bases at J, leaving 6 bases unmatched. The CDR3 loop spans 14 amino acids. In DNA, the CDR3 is TGTGCCAGCAGTGGGACAGGGAGCGTGGATACGCAGTATTTT. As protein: CASSGTGSVDTQYF.

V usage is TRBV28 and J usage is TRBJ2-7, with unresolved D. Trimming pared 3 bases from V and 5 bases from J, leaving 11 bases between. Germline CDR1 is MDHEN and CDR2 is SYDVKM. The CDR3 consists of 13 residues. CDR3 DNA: TGTGCCAGCAGTTTGGTAAAGCCCCACGAGCAGTACTTC. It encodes CASSLVKPHEQYF.

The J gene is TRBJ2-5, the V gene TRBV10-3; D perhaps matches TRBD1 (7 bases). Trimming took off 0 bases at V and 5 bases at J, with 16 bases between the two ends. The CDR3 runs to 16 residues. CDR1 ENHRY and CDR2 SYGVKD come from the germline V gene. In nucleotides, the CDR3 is TGTGCCATCAGTGAGTCTCCCAGTCAGGGGGGTGAGACCCAGTACTTC. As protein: CAISESPSQGGETQYF.

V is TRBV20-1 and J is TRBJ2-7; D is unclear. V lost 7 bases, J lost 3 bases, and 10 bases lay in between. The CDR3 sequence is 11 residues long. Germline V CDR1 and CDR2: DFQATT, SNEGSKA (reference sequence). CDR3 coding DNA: TGCAGTGTTCTTGGCGGCTACGAGCAGTACTTC. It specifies CSVLGGYEQYF.

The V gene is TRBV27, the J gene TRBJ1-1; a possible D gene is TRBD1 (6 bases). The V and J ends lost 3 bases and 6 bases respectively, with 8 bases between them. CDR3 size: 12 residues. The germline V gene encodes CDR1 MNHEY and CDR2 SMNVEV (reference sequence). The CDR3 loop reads CASSFSGAEAFF. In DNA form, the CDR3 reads TGTGCCAGCAGTTTCTCAGGGGCTGAAGCTTTCTTT.

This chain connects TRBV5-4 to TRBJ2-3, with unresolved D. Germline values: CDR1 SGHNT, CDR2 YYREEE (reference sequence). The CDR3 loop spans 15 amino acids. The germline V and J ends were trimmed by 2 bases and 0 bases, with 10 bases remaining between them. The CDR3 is CASSFTPSSTDTQYF. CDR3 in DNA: TGTGCCAGCAGCTTCACACCCTCTAGCACAGATACGCAGTATTTT.

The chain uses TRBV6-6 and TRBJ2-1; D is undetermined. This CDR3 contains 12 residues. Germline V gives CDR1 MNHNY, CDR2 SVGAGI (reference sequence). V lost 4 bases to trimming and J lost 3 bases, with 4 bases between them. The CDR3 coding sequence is TGTGCCAGCAGTTCCTTCTACAATGAGCAGTTCTTC. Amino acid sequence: CASSSFYNEQFF.

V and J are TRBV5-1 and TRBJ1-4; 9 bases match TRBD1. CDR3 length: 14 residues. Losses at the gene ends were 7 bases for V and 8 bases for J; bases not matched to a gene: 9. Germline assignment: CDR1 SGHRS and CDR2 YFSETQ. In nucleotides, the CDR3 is TGCGCCAGCCGACGACAGGGGGGAGGGGAAAAACTGTTTTTT. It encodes CASRRQGGGEKLFF.

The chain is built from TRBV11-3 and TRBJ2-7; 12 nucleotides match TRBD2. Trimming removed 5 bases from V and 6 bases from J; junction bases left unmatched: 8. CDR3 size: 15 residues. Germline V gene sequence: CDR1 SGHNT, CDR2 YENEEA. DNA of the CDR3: TGTGCCAGCAGCCCGGGTTCTAGCGGGAGGGCCGAGCAGTACTTC. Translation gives CASSPGSSGRAEQYF.

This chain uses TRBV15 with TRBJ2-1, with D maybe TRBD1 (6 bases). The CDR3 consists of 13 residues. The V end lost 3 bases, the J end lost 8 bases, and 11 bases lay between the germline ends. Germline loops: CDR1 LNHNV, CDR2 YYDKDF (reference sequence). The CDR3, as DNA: TGTGCCACCAGCAGGGACAGTGGTGATGAGCAGTTCTTC. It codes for CATSRDSGDEQFF.

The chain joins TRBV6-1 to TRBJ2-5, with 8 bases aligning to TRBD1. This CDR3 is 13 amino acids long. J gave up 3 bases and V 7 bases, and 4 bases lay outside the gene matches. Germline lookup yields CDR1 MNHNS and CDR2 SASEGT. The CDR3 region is CASNHRGEETQYF. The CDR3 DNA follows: TGTGCCAGCAATCACAGGGGGGAAGAGACCCAGTACTTC.

CDR3 sequence: CASTGYLAGGFSYEQYF. CDR3 DNA: TGTGCCAGCACGGGCTATCTAGCGGGAGGGTTCTCCTACGAGCAGTACTTC. V is TRBV28 and J is TRBJ2-7; 12 positions match TRBD2. Germline CDR1 and CDR2: MDHEN and SYDVKM. J lost 0 bases, V lost 7 bases, and 10 bases had no gene match. This CDR3 has 17 residues.

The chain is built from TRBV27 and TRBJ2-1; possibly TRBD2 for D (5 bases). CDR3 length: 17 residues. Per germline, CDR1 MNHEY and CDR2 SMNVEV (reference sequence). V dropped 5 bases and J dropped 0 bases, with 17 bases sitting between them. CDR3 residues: CASSRRPSTNSYNEQFF. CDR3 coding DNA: TGTGCCAGCAGTCGCCGCCCTAGCACTAACTCCTACAATGAGCAGTTCTTC.

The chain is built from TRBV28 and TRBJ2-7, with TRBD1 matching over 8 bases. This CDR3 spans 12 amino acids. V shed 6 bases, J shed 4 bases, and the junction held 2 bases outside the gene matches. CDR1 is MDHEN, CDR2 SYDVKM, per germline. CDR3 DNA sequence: TGTGCCAGCAGAGACAGGGGTTACGAGCAGTACTTC. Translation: CASRDRGYEQYF.

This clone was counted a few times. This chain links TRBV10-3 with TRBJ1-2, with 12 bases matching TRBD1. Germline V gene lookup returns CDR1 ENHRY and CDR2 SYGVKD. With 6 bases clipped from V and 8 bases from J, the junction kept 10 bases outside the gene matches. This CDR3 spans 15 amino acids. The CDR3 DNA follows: TGTGCCATCAGCTCTCCGGGACAGGGGGCTAACGGCTACACCTTC. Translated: CAISSPGQGANGYTF.

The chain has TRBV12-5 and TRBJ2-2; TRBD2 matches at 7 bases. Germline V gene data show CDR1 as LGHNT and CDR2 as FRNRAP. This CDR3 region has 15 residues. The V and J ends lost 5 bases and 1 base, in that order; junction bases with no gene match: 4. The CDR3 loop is CASGSQRENTGELFF. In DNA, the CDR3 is TGTGCTAGTGGTAGCCAGCGGGAGAACACCGGGGAGCTGTTTTTT.

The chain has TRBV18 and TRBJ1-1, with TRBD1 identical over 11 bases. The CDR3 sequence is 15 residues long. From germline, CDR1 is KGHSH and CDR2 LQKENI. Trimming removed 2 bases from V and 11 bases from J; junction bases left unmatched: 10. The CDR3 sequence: CASSPGQGAFLWAFF. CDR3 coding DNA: TGTGCCAGCTCACCAGGACAGGGGGCTTTTTTGTGGGCTTTCTTT.

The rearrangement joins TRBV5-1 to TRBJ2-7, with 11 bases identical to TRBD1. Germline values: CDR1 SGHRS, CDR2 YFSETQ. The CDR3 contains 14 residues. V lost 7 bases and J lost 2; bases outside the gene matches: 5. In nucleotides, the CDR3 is TGCGCCAGCGGTGGGACAGGGGGGGCCTACGAGCAGTACTTC. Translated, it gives CASGGTGGAYEQYF.

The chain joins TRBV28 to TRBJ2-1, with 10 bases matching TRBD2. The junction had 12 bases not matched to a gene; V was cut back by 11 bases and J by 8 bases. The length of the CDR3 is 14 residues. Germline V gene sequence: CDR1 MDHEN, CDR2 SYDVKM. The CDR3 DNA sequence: TGTGCCGGGGGGCTAGCGGGAGCTTTCCATGAGCAGTTCTTC. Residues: CAGGLAGAFHEQFF.

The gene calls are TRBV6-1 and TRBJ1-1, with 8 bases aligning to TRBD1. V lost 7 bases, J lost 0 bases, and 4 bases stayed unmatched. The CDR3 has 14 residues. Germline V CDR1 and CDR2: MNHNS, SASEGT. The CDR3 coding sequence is TGTGCCAGCACTGGGGACAGGATGAACACTGAAGCTTTCTTT. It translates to CASTGDRMNTEAFF.

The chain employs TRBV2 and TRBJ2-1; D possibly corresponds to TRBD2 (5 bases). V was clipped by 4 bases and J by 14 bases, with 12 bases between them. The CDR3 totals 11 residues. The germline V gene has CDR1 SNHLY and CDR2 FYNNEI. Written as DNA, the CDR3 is TGTGCCAGCAGTGCGGTTTGGGGAGAGTTCTTC. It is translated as CASSAVWGEFF.

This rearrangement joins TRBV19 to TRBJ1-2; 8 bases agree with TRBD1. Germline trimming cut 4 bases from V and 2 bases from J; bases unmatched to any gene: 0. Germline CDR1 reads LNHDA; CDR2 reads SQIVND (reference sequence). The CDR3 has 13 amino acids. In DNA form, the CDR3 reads TGTGCCAGTAGTAGACAGGGGAACTATGGCTACACCTTC. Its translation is CASSRQGNYGYTF.